The rows below give T cell receptor beta chains drawn from one sample of a study of blood T cell repertoires in COVID-19. Sequenced by immunoSEQ multiplex PCR; TCRdb stores in-frame clones only, minus some. The profile covers about 170,000 clones, with approximately 89% appearing a single time and 2.5% to 4% taken by the ten largest. Sequencing used peripheral blood. The receptors were gathered from a man between 65 and 80 years old with acute or convalescent COVID-19. Each CDR3 is given with its conserved first and last residue. A D gene is named only where the DNA matches it firmly. Not all rows give a size; the values are once, few, many and, for expanded clones, a class.

d_call j_call clone_size v_call cdr3_nt cdr3_aa
NA TRBJ2-3 once TRBV24-1 TGTGCCACCAGTGATGAGGGAGCACGAACAGATACGCAGTATTTT CATSDEGARTDTQYF
NA TRBJ2-7 NA TRBV28 TGTGCCAGCAGTTTGGGCACCTCCTACGAGCAGTACTTC CASSLGTSYEQYF
NA TRBJ2-7 NA TRBV28 TGTGCCAGCAGTTTAGGGCGGCAGTACTTC CASSLGRQYF
TRBD1 TRBJ1-1 NA TRBV7-8 TGTGCCAGCAGCTTTGGTGCAGGGGGCACGAACACTGAAGCTTTCTTT CASSFGAGGTNTEAFF
NA TRBJ1-5 NA TRBV29-1 TGCAGCGTTGCAACCCCCTATAGCAATCAGCCCCAGCATTTT CSVATPYSNQPQHF
NA TRBJ1-4 NA TRBV5-1 TGCGCCAGCAGCCCGCAGGGGAGTAATGAAAAACTGTTTTTT CASSPQGSNEKLFF
TRBD1 TRBJ1-2 NA TRBV2 TGTGCCAGCAGTCCGCGGACAGGGAATAACTATGGCTACACCTTC CASSPRTGNNYGYTF
NA TRBJ2-5 NA TRBV28 TGTGCCAGCAGTTCCCCAGGGGAGGGGCGGGAGACCCAGTACTTC CASSSPGEGRETQYF
TRBD2 TRBJ2-7 NA TRBV19 TGTGCCAGTAGTATGGGGGGGACTAGCGGGATCTACGAGCAGTACTTC CASSMGGTSGIYEQYF
TRBD2 TRBJ2-3 NA TRBV18 TGTGCCAGCTCACCATCCCTTACTAGCGGCACAGATACGCAGTATTTT CASSPSLTSGTDTQYF
TRBD2 TRBJ2-1 NA TRBV29-1 TGCAGCGTTGAGGGAGGGCGCTCCTACAATGAGCAGTTCTTC CSVEGGRSYNEQFF
TRBD1 TRBJ2-1 NA TRBV18 TGTGCCAGCTCACCACCAGGACAGGGGGCCTATGAGCAGTTCTTC CASSPPGQGAYEQFF
NA TRBJ1-6 NA TRBV18 TGTGCCAGCTCATCCGGAGGGTCGGGCGATTCACCCCTCCACTTT CASSSGGSGDSPLHF
NA TRBJ2-5 NA TRBV18 TGTGCCAGCTCACCACCAACACACCGAGAGACCCAGTACTTC CASSPPTHRETQYF
NA TRBJ1-1 NA TRBV28 TGTGCCAGCAGTACCCATCACCGGGGACTTCTGAACACTGAAGCTTTCTTT CASSTHHRGLLNTEAFF
NA TRBJ2-3 NA TRBV27 TGTGCCAGCAGTTTGGGGGCAATTAGCACAGATACGCAGTATTTT CASSLGAISTDTQYF
TRBD1 TRBJ2-5 once TRBV6-2/TRBV6-3 TGTGCCAGCAGCCCGGATCCCGGGACAGGGAGTTGGGAGACCCAGTACTTC CASSPDPGTGSWETQYF
NA TRBJ1-4 NA TRBV5-1 TGCGCCAGCAGCTTTGAGGGAGAAAAACTGTTTTTT CASSFEGEKLFF
NA TRBJ2-5 NA TRBV19 TGTGCCAGTAGTATATCCGGGGAAGAGACCCAGTACTTC CASSISGEETQYF
TRBD2 TRBJ2-2 once TRBV7-2 TGTGCCAGCAGCTTAAAGGCGTCGGGGACTAGAACCGGGGAGCTGTTTTTT CASSLKASGTRTGELFF
NA TRBJ2-1 NA TRBV9 TGTGCCAGCAGCGGAGGCGGGGCTAACGAATTCTACAATGAGCAGTTCTTC CASSGGGANEFYNEQFF
TRBD2 TRBJ2-2 NA TRBV7-3 TGTGCCAGCAGCGATAAAATAGCGGGAGAGGCCGGGGAGCTGTTTTTT CASSDKIAGEAGELFF
NA TRBJ2-7 NA TRBV12-3/TRBV12-4 TGTGCCAGCAGCGTTGCCTACGAGCAGTACTTC CASSVAYEQYF
NA TRBJ1-5 NA TRBV23-1 TGCGCCAGCAGTCCTGGGGCGATTAGCAATCAGCCCCAGCATTTT CASSPGAISNQPQHF
NA TRBJ1-1 NA TRBV6-5 TGTGCCAGCAGTTACCGAGACAGTAAAGGAGCTTTCTTT CASSYRDSKGAFF
NA TRBJ1-2 NA TRBV29-1 TGCAGCGTTGAAACAGGGTCCTATGGCTACACCTTC CSVETGSYGYTF
TRBD1 TRBJ2-1 NA TRBV30 TGTGCCTGGAGTGTCGGCAGGGGGCGGAATGAGCAGTTCTTC CAWSVGRGRNEQFF
TRBD1 TRBJ2-4 NA TRBV24-1 TGTGCCACCAGTGATGTAAGGGACAGGGGAGGAGAAAACATTCAGTACTTC CATSDVRDRGGENIQYF
TRBD1 TRBJ1-2 once TRBV18 TGTGCCAGCTCACCGACAGGGGCCGCTTGGGGCTACACCTTC CASSPTGAAWGYTF
TRBD2 TRBJ2-5 NA TRBV5-1 TGCGCCAGCAGCCCAGCGGGAGGAGAAGAGACCCAGTACTTC CASSPAGGEETQYF
TRBD2 TRBJ2-7 NA TRBV27 TGTGCCAGCAGGGGACTAGCGGGAGACTACGAGCAGTACTTC CASRGLAGDYEQYF
NA TRBJ2-5 NA TRBV5-4 TGTGCCAGCAGCTGGGCGGAGACCCAGTACTTC CASSWAETQYF
TRBD1 TRBJ1-1 NA TRBV19 TGTGCCAGTAGTGACCACGGCAGGGGGTTTAACACTGAAGCTTTCTTT CASSDHGRGFNTEAFF
NA TRBJ1-6 NA TRBV10-3 TGTGCCATCAGGGACAGCGAAAATTCACCCCTCCACTTT CAIRDSENSPLHF
NA TRBJ2-1 NA TRBV5-6 TGTGCCAGCAGCCACCGGATTCTAGCCTACAATGAGCAGTTCTTC CASSHRILAYNEQFF